These 12 T cell receptor beta chains came from one sample sequenced in a study of T-cell memory formation after mild COVID-19. From the 5' RACE reads, TCRdb called clonotypes with MiXCR, one entry per CDR3 protein. The data contain roughly 450,000 distinct CDR3 sequences, about 20% of them singletons. Sequenced sample: PBMCs or a T cell subset sorted from them (not recorded which). The source is an adult woman who had mild COVID-19 (a few samples of this study predate the infection). Cell type and time point are not known.

This clonotype was seen only a few times. The rearrangement uses TRBV7-9 and TRBJ2-7; 9 nucleotides agree with TRBD1. J was trimmed by 11 bases and V by 1 base; bases with no gene match: 6. This CDR3 contains 13 residues. In germline, CDR1 is SEHNR, CDR2 FQNEAQ (reference sequence). The CDR3 here is CASSLGGTGSEYF. DNA for the CDR3: TGTGCCAGCAGCTTAGGGGGGACAGGGAGTGAGTACTTC.

The chain uses TRBV6-5 and TRBJ2-7, with 7 bases lining up with TRBD1. Germline lookup yields CDR1 MNHEY and CDR2 SVGAGI. There are 15 residues in the CDR3. Unmatched junction bases numbered 4, after V lost 2 bases and J lost 0 bases. The CDR3 protein is CASSYRDSNSYEQYF. DNA for the CDR3: TGTGCCAGCAGTTACAGGGACAGCAACTCCTACGAGCAGTACTTC.

The rearrangement uses TRBV5-4 and TRBJ2-2; weak D call: TRBD2 (5 bases). Germline lookup yields CDR1 SGHNT and CDR2 YYREEE (reference sequence). Trimming pared 4 bases from V and 10 bases from J, leaving 17 bases between. The CDR3 covers 14 residues. The CDR3 bases are TGTGCCAGCAGCGACCTCCTAGCTGATGAGGAGCTGTTTTTT. It specifies CASSDLLADEELFF.

This sequence joins TRBV20-1 and TRBJ2-3; no firm D call. This CDR3 contains 14 residues. Germline V gene lookup returns CDR1 DFQATT and CDR2 SNEGSKA (reference sequence). V lost 1 base, J lost 2 bases, and 10 bases lay in between. For the CDR3, the DNA is TGCAGTGCTAGAGCTGCGGACCTCACAGATACGCAGTATTTT. Residues: CSARAADLTDTQYF.

This clonotype was picked up a small number of times. The chain has TRBV6-2 or TRBV6-3 and TRBJ2-7; TRBD1 matches at 7 bases. The V gene end was trimmed by 8 bases and the J gene end by 4 bases; junction bases not matched to a gene: 5. Germline loops: CDR1 MNHEY, CDR2 SVGEGT. The CDR3 has 12 amino acids. The CDR3 DNA is TGTGCCAGCGACGGGGACAGTTACGAGCAGTACTTC. It yields the protein CASDGDSYEQYF.

The chain couples TRBV10-3 to TRBJ2-3; 12 bases map to TRBD2. Germline lookup yields CDR1 ENHRY and CDR2 SYGVKD. The CDR3 is 16 residues long. Trimming cost V 5 bases and J 2 bases; bases outside gene matches: 5. The CDR3 DNA follows: TGTGCCATCAGTTCCCGGACTAGCGGGGTCACAGATACGCAGTATTTT. It translates to CAISSRTSGVTDTQYF.

The chain joins TRBV6-5 to TRBJ1-4; D not certain. Per germline, CDR1 MNHEY and CDR2 SVGAGI. V was pared by 0 bases and J by 13 bases, with 12 bases between. The CDR3 runs to 13 residues. CDR3 DNA: TGTGCCAGCAGTTACTCTAGTGGTTCCGGACTGTTTTTT. Protein sequence: CASSYSSGSGLFF.

The rearrangement links TRBV29-1 to TRBJ1-2; 8 bases fit TRBD1. The CDR3 extends over 13 amino acids. The V gene end was trimmed by 4 bases and the J gene end by 8 bases; junction bases not matched to a gene: 9. Germline assignment: CDR1 SQVTM and CDR2 ANQGSEA. In nucleotides, the CDR3 is TGCAGCGTTGCCCCTCAGGGGGCTAGGGGCTACACCTTC. It translates to CSVAPQGARGYTF.

The rearrangement links TRBV6-5 to TRBJ2-6; D may correspond to TRBD1 or TRBD2 (5 bases each). V was cut by 0 bases and J by 5 bases, with 11 bases left in between. The CDR3 sequence is 16 residues long. Germline V gene sequence: CDR1 MNHEY, CDR2 SVGAGI. Written as DNA, the CDR3 is TGTGCCAGCAGTTACTCCGGGGCAGCCCGGGCCAACGTCCTGACTTTC. Translating it yields CASSYSGAARANVLTF.

The V gene is TRBV6-6, the J gene TRBJ2-1; 10 bases agree with TRBD2. The CDR3 totals 21 residues. Germline-derived CDR1 and CDR2 are MNHNY and SVGAGI (reference sequence). The V segment lost 2 bases and the J segment 4 bases; nucleotides outside the gene matches: 20. The CDR3 region has the DNA TGTGCCAGCAGTTACCTGCCAGCGGGACTAGCGCACCAAGAGGGGTACAATGAGCAGTTCTTC. Translation gives CASSYLPAGLAHQEGYNEQFF.

This clonotype was detected many times. The CDR3 coding sequence is TGTGCCAGCAGCCTGGCTTGGGTACAGGGGGCCCCCTACAATGAGCAGTTCTTC. This translates into CASSLAWVQGAPYNEQFF. V usage is TRBV4-2 and J usage is TRBJ2-1; TRBD1 matches 9 bases. Germline trimming cut 4 bases from V and 2 bases from J; bases unmatched to any gene: 12. The CDR3 is 18 residues long. Germline-derived CDR1 and CDR2 are LGHNA and YNFKEQ.

In its sample, this clonotype was seen many times. The V and J genes are TRBV4-1 and TRBJ2-1; possibly TRBD2 for D (5 bases). The CDR3 covers 13 residues. V was clipped by 4 bases and J by 9 bases, with 13 bases between them. Germline CDR1 reads MGHRA; CDR2 reads YSYEKL. The CDR3 spells CASSPYLGGEQFF. The CDR3, as DNA: TGCGCCAGCAGCCCTTATCTCGGAGGTGAGCAGTTCTTC.